The subject of this entry is one TCR beta chain. The target antigen is unknown. The CDR3 loop spans 18 amino acids. The germline V and J ends were trimmed by 6 bases and 7 bases, with 28 bases remaining between them. From germline, CDR1 is GTSNPN and CDR2 SVGIG (reference sequence). Sequencing was performed with immunoSEQ multiplex PCR; in TCRdb, only in-frame clones are kept and a portion is missing. The sample shows some 150,000 clones, under 95% of them seen only once. These data come from a study of T cell responses to AZD1222 COVID-19 vaccine. Broader study findings: Epitopes outside B.1.351 and B.1.1.7 mutated regions reportedly drew nearly half of spike TCRs.

The sequences come from peripheral blood, collected 28 days after the second AZD1222 dose. The sequence derives from an adult who received the AZD1222 COVID-19 vaccine. The rearrangement links TRBV30 to TRBJ1-6, with D possibly matching TRBD1 (5 bases). CDR3 bases: TGTGCCTGCGTTGGGGACGGGCAAGCCCTTTACGCCAATTCACCCCTCCACTTT. Protein: CACVGDGQALYANSPLHF.